This T cell receptor (beta chain) was captured in a study of CD8 T cells in Susac syndrome. The RNA input was about 0.5 to 1 ug, and it was reverse transcribed with random hexamers. Using its own MiXCR run on the immunoSEQ multiplex PCR reads, TCRdb lists one record per CDR3 protein. This repertoire shows about 240,000 distinct CDR3 sequences, less than 96% found once; its top ten account for about 0.094%. This CDR3 is 11 amino acids long. Trimming took off 4 bases at V and 4 bases at J, with 4 bases between the two ends. Germline-derived CDR1 and CDR2 are MGHDK and SYGVNS. The chain links TRBV25-1 to TRBJ1-2; D unclear. The clonotype originates from a human donor with Susac syndrome. The sample was CD4+ T cells from PBMCs. Written as DNA, the CDR3 is TGTGCCAGCAGTGCGTCCTATGGCTACACCTTC. Translated: CASSASYGYTF.